A selection of T cell receptor beta chains follows, all from one sample in a study of T-cell reconstitution after alpha-beta-depleted transplantation in children. TCRdb fed the PCR reads into MiXCR, producing one record per CDR3 protein. The sample holds fewer than 750,000 distinct CDR3 sequences, 25% to 30% seen once. The material was PBMCs, obtained before TCRalphabeta/CD19-depleted stem cell transplant. The receptors derive from a boy under three years old with Wiskott-Aldrich syndrome, due to receive a stem cell transplant. Both conserved end residues are part of each CDR3. Fields, in order: clone size, D gene, J gene, V gene, CDR3 protein, CDR3 DNA. A D gene is named only where the DNA matches it firmly. The listing skips clone size in some rows; elsewhere it reads once, few, many or a size class.

abundance: few
d_gene: -
j_gene: TRBJ1-3
v_gene: TRBV12-3/TRBV12-4
CDR3aa: CASFRGTIYF
CDR3nt: TGTGCCAGCTTTAGGGGAACCATATATTTT

abundance: -
d_gene: TRBD1
j_gene: TRBJ1-2
v_gene: TRBV10-3
CDR3aa: CAISRQGADYGYTF
CDR3nt: TGTGCCATCAGTCGACAGGGAGCGGACTATGGCTACACCTTC

abundance: few
d_gene: -
j_gene: TRBJ2-2
v_gene: TRBV20-1
CDR3aa: CSARNSGRNTGELFF
CDR3nt: TGCAGTGCTAGAAATAGCGGAAGGAACACCGGGGAGCTGTTTTTT

abundance: few
d_gene: -
j_gene: TRBJ2-1
v_gene: TRBV24-1
CDR3aa: CATSDSGQHNEQFF
CDR3nt: TGTGCCACCAGTGATTCAGGACAGCACAATGAGCAGTTCTTC

abundance: few
d_gene: -
j_gene: TRBJ1-2
v_gene: TRBV5-1
CDR3aa: CASSRPGAGGAPNDGYTF
CDR3nt: TGCGCCAGCAGCCGGCCTGGGGCTGGGGGCGCCCCGAATGATGGCTACACCTTC

abundance: few
d_gene: TRBD2
j_gene: TRBJ2-7
v_gene: TRBV10-3
CDR3aa: CAISGLAGFYEQYF
CDR3nt: TGTGCCATCAGTGGACTAGCGGGGTTTTACGAGCAGTACTTC

abundance: few
d_gene: TRBD2
j_gene: TRBJ2-5
v_gene: TRBV12-3/TRBV12-4
CDR3aa: CASSRESGRGETQYF
CDR3nt: TGTGCCAGCAGTCGAGAAAGCGGGAGAGGAGAGACCCAGTACTTC

abundance: few
d_gene: TRBD1
j_gene: TRBJ1-2
v_gene: TRBV12-3/TRBV12-4
CDR3aa: CATDRGARGYTF
CDR3nt: TGTGCCACGGACAGGGGGGCGCGAGGCTACACCTTC

abundance: few
d_gene: -
j_gene: TRBJ2-3
v_gene: TRBV19
CDR3aa: CASSWTGYRTDTQYF
CDR3nt: TGTGCCAGTAGTTGGACGGGTTATCGCACAGATACGCAGTATTTT

abundance: -
d_gene: -
j_gene: TRBJ1-4
v_gene: TRBV28
CDR3aa: CASSLQLSGEKLFF
CDR3nt: TGTGCCAGCAGTTTACAGCTCAGCGGGGAAAAACTGTTTTTT

abundance: -
d_gene: TRBD1
j_gene: TRBJ2-5
v_gene: TRBV29-1
CDR3aa: CSVDQGAGETQYF
CDR3nt: TGCAGCGTTGACCAGGGGGCAGGAGAGACCCAGTACTTC

abundance: -
d_gene: TRBD2
j_gene: TRBJ2-1
v_gene: TRBV5-5
CDR3aa: CASSPSAGGPGEQFF
CDR3nt: TGTGCCAGCAGCCCCTCGGCGGGAGGGCCGGGTGAGCAGTTCTTC

abundance: few
d_gene: -
j_gene: TRBJ1-2
v_gene: TRBV28
CDR3aa: CASSSGTTTKMRDYGYTF
CDR3nt: TGTGCCAGCAGTTCCGGGACGACAACGAAGATGAGGGACTATGGCTACACCTTC

abundance: few
d_gene: -
j_gene: TRBJ2-1
v_gene: TRBV5-1
CDR3aa: CASSLAPASSYNEQFF
CDR3nt: TGCGCCAGCAGCTTGGCGCCGGCCAGCTCCTACAATGAGCAGTTCTTC

abundance: many
d_gene: -
j_gene: TRBJ1-3
v_gene: TRBV18
CDR3aa: CASSPQGLGNTIYF
CDR3nt: TGTGCCAGCAGCCCCCAGGGCCTCGGAAACACCATATATTTT

abundance: few
d_gene: TRBD2
j_gene: TRBJ2-1
v_gene: TRBV5-1
CDR3aa: CASSLTGTSSYNEQFF
CDR3nt: TGCGCCAGCAGCTTGACCGGGACTAGTTCCTACAATGAGCAGTTCTTC

abundance: -
d_gene: -
j_gene: TRBJ2-1
v_gene: TRBV3-1
CDR3aa: CASSSTFNYNEQFF
CDR3nt: TGTGCCAGCTCGTCCACTTTTAACTACAATGAGCAGTTCTTC

abundance: few
d_gene: TRBD2
j_gene: TRBJ2-5
v_gene: TRBV15
CDR3aa: CATSRVGLAVETQYF
CDR3nt: TGTGCCACCAGCAGAGTGGGACTAGCGGTAGAGACCCAGTACTTC

abundance: -
d_gene: TRBD1
j_gene: TRBJ1-1
v_gene: TRBV7-8
CDR3aa: CASSLGRTGFTEAFF
CDR3nt: TGTGCCAGCAGCTTAGGGCGGACAGGGTTCACTGAAGCTTTCTTT

abundance: few
d_gene: -
j_gene: TRBJ1-5
v_gene: TRBV6-5
CDR3aa: CASSYSLNQPQHF
CDR3nt: TGTGCCAGCAGTTACAGTCTCAATCAGCCCCAGCATTTT

abundance: -
d_gene: -
j_gene: TRBJ2-4
v_gene: TRBV5-1
CDR3aa: CASSGTDRNIQYF
CDR3nt: TGCGCCAGCAGCGGGACCGACCGAAACATTCAGTACTTC

abundance: -
d_gene: TRBD1
j_gene: TRBJ2-1
v_gene: TRBV24-1
CDR3aa: CATSDPGQGDDEQFF
CDR3nt: TGTGCCACCAGTGATCCTGGACAGGGTGACGATGAGCAGTTCTTC

abundance: -
d_gene: -
j_gene: TRBJ2-3
v_gene: TRBV5-1
CDR3aa: CASSLALGADTQYF
CDR3nt: TGCGCCAGCAGCTTAGCGTTGGGTGCAGATACGCAGTATTTT

abundance: -
d_gene: TRBD2
j_gene: TRBJ2-1
v_gene: TRBV27
CDR3aa: CASSTRREGEQFF
CDR3nt: TGTGCCAGCAGTACCAGACGGGAGGGTGAGCAGTTCTTC

abundance: few
d_gene: TRBD2
j_gene: TRBJ2-1
v_gene: TRBV5-1
CDR3aa: CASSLGTSGRNYNEQFF
CDR3nt: TGCGCCAGCAGCTTGGGTACTAGCGGGAGGAACTACAATGAGCAGTTCTTC

abundance: -
d_gene: TRBD2
j_gene: TRBJ2-1
v_gene: TRBV27
CDR3aa: CASSVTSGGYNEQFF
CDR3nt: TGTGCCAGCAGTGTGACTAGCGGGGGTTACAATGAGCAGTTCTTC

abundance: few
d_gene: -
j_gene: TRBJ2-7
v_gene: TRBV12-3/TRBV12-4
CDR3aa: CASRSGYSYEQYF
CDR3nt: TGTGCCAGCAGGAGCGGGTATTCCTACGAGCAGTACTTC

abundance: -
d_gene: -
j_gene: TRBJ2-5
v_gene: TRBV3-1
CDR3aa: CASSQDSGFSGTQYF
CDR3nt: TGTGCCAGCAGCCAAGATTCGGGCTTCTCAGGGACCCAGTACTTC

abundance: -
d_gene: -
j_gene: TRBJ2-2
v_gene: TRBV20-1
CDR3aa: CSAIHRALTGELFF
CDR3nt: TGCAGTGCTATACACAGGGCCCTCACCGGGGAGCTGTTTTTT

abundance: -
d_gene: -
j_gene: TRBJ1-2
v_gene: TRBV5-5
CDR3aa: CASSTGARGGYTF
CDR3nt: TGTGCCAGCAGCACGGGGGCCAGAGGCGGCTACACCTTC

abundance: -
d_gene: -
j_gene: TRBJ2-6
v_gene: TRBV29-1
CDR3aa: CSVEEVVTTGANVLTF
CDR3nt: TGCAGCGTTGAAGAGGTAGTTACTACTGGGGCCAACGTCCTGACTTTC

abundance: few
d_gene: -
j_gene: TRBJ2-1
v_gene: TRBV24-1
CDR3aa: CATSGWVAGSNEQFF
CDR3nt: TGTGCCACCAGTGGATGGGTGGCAGGGAGTAATGAGCAGTTCTTC

abundance: few
d_gene: TRBD2
j_gene: TRBJ2-3
v_gene: TRBV5-1
CDR3aa: CASSLDLAGADTQYF
CDR3nt: TGCGCCAGCAGCTTAGATCTAGCGGGAGCAGATACGCAGTATTTT